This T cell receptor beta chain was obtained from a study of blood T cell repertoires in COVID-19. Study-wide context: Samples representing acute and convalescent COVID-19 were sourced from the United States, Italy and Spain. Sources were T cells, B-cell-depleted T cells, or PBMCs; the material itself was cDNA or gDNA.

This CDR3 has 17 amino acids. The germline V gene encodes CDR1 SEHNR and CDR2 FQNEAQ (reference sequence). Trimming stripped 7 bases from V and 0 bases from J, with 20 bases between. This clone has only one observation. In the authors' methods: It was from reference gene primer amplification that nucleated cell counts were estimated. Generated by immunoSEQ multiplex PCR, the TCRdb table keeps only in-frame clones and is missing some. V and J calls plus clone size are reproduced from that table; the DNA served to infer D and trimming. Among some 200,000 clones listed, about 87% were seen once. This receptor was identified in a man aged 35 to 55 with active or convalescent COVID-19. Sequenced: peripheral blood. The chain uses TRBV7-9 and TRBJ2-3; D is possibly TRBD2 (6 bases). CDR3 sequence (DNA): TGTGCCAGCACCAGCGACGCGGGGTACGCTAGCACAGATACGCAGTATTTT. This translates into CASTSDAGYASTDTQYF. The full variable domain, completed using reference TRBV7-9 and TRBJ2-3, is DTGVSQNPRHKITKRGQNVTFRCDPISEHNRLYWYRQTLGQGPEFLTYFQNEAQLEKSRLLSDRFSAERPKGSFSTLEIQRTEQGDSAMYLCASTSDAGYASTDTQYFGPGTRLTVL.